Listed below are T cell receptor beta chains from one sample, sequenced in a study of tumor and adjacent non-tumor tissue in lung cancer. Using its own MiXCR run on the multiplex PCR reads, TCRdb lists one record per CDR3 protein. Of about 90,000 distinct CDR3 sequences listed, more than 65% are singletons. The sequencing sample was made of distant non-tumor lung tissue. The source is a woman aged 50 to 60 with non-small cell lung cancer. CDR3s include the opening cysteine and the closing phenylalanine or tryptophan. A D gene is named only where the DNA matches it firmly. The size of a clone is reported for some rows only, either as once, few or many, or as a class for expanded clones.

v_gene	j_gene	len	abundance	d_gene	CDR3nt	CDR3aa
TRBV11-2	TRBJ2-3	16	NA	TRBD2	TGTGCCAGCAGCTTGTGGGCCCAACTAGCGACAGATACACAATATTTT	CASSLWAQLATDTQYF
TRBV20-1	TRBJ2-2	16	few	TRBD2	TGCAGTGCTAGAGACCGGCGGGAGGGGGACACCGGGGAGCTGTTTTTT	CSARDRREGDTGELFF
TRBV10-3	TRBJ2-3	15	NA	TRBD1	TGTGCCACCAATGTGGGACAGGGTCACACAGATACGCAGTATTTT	CATNVGQGHTDTQYF
TRBV6-1	TRBJ2-4	14	NA	TRBD1	TGTGCCGGCAGGACAGGGGGCATGGAAAACATTCAGTACTTC	CAGRTGGMENIQYF
TRBV12-3/TRBV12-4	TRBJ2-7	12	NA	TRBD1	TGTGCCAGCAGGGGACAGTTCTACGACCAGTACTTC	CASRGQFYDQYF
TRBV11-1	TRBJ2-1	14	NA	NA	TGTGCCAGCAGTTTAAGCCTACTCGGAGATGAGCAGCTCTTC	CASSLSLLGDEQLF
TRBV6-2/TRBV6-3	TRBJ2-1	15	NA	TRBD2	TGTGTCAGCAGTTACTCAGTGTCGGGAGGCTATGATCAGTTCTTC	CVSSYSVSGGYDQFF
TRBV4-1	TRBJ1-5	15	NA	NA	TGCGCCAGCAGCCAAGTTCCGGATAGTAATCAGCCCCAGCATTTT	CASSQVPDSNQPQHF
TRBV11-2	TRBJ2-1	14	once	NA	TGTACCAGCAAAGTTAGCGGTATCTACAATGAGCAGTTCTTC	CTSKVSGIYNEQFF
TRBV6-5	TRBJ2-1	14	NA	NA	TGTGCCAGCGCAGGGGACAACGGCTACAATGAGCAGTTCTTC	CASAGDNGYNEQFF
TRBV7-8	TRBJ2-1	14	NA	NA	TGTGCCAGCAGTTTTCTGGTGGGGCTTAATGAGCTGTTCTTC	CASSFLVGLNELFF
TRBV6-5	TRBJ1-5	15	NA	NA	TGTGCCAGCGGCCGTACAGAGGCAGGAGGCCAGCCCCAGCATTTT	CASGRTEAGGQPQHF
TRBV10-2	TRBJ1-5	15	NA	NA	TGCGCCAGCAGTGAGATTAGGGACGACAACCAGCCCCAGCATTTT	CASSEIRDDNQPQHF
TRBV29-1	TRBJ1-1	12	NA	NA	TGCGGCGTTGTCCGGAGGGTGACTGAAGCTTTCTTT	CGVVRRVTEAFF
TRBV6-1	TRBJ2-3	12	NA	NA	TGTGTCAGCAGTGAGATGGGGGATATGCAGTATTTT	CVSSEMGDMQYF
TRBV6-5	TRBJ1-1	13	NA	NA	TGTTCCAGCATTAAGACTGGGAACACTGAAGCTTTCTTT	CSSIKTGNTEAFF
TRBV4-1	TRBJ2-3	15	NA	TRBD1	TGCGCCAGCAGCCAATCGGGACAGGGCACATATACGCTGTATTTT	CASSQSGQGTYTLYF
TRBV2	TRBJ2-3	16	NA	TRBD2	TGTGCCAGCAGTTATCCGGGACTAGCGGGGACAGATACGCAGTATTTT	CASSYPGLAGTDTQYF
TRBV19	TRBJ1-2	13	once	NA	TGTACCAGTAGTGTGGACGGGCCCCAAGGCTACACCTTC	CTSSVDGPQGYTF
TRBV10-3	TRBJ2-2	16	NA	TRBD2	TGTGTCATCAGTGAGCTCAGCGGGAGATATACCGGGGAGCTGTTTTTT	CVISELSGRYTGELFF
TRBV28	TRBJ2-5	14	many	NA	TGTGCCACCCAAGACGGCGGGATGGGGGAGACCCAGTACTTC	CATQDGGMGETQYF
TRBV5-5	TRBJ2-7	17	NA	NA	TGTGCCAGCAGCCCAAGGGAGGCCGGTACATCCGCCTACGAGCGGTACTTC	CASSPREAGTSAYERYF
TRBV29-1	TRBJ1-1	12	NA	NA	TGCAGCGTTGGGTGCCGGGCAGCAGAAGCTTTCTTT	CSVGCRAAEAFF
TRBV29-1	TRBJ1-3	14	once	NA	TGCAGCGCATCCGGGACAAGGGCCGTAAACACCATATATTTT	CSASGTRAVNTIYF
TRBV28	TRBJ1-4	20	NA	NA	TGTGCCAGCAGTTTGAGATATGGCAGGGCTTGGGACTCAACTAATGAAAAACTGTTTTTT	CASSLRYGRAWDSTNEKLFF
TRBV11-2	TRBJ2-1	15	NA	NA	TGCGCCAGCAGCTTTTCCAGCGGGCTATATAATGAGCAGTCCTTC	CASSFSSGLYNEQSF
TRBV6-2/TRBV6-3	TRBJ1-4	14	many	NA	TGTGCCAGCAGCTGGACAGCAACTAATGAAAAACTGTTTTTT	CASSWTATNEKLFF
TRBV6-1	TRBJ1-5	14	NA	NA	TGTGCCAGCAGTGAATTGCTAAGCAACCAGTCCCAGCATTTT	CASSELLSNQSQHF
TRBV4-1	TRBJ1-5	13	NA	NA	TGCGCCGGCAGCCAAGGATTAGGACAGCCCCAGCATTTT	CAGSQGLGQPQHF
TRBV30	TRBJ2-1	15	few	NA	TGTGCCTGGACTTATGGGGAGGTTGTCTACAATGAGCAGTTCTTC	CAWTYGEVVYNEQFF
TRBV7-9	TRBJ2-7	14	few	TRBD2	TGTACCAGCAGCTTAGCGGGCGGTTCCTACGAGCAGTACTTC	CTSSLAGGSYEQYF
TRBV12-3/TRBV12-4	TRBJ2-3	15	NA	NA	TGTGCCAGCAGTGGGGATGTAACTAGCATAGATACGCAGTATTTT	CASSGDVTSIDTQYF
TRBV6-1	TRBJ2-1	16	many	NA	TGTGCCAGCAGAGGAGGGACCGAAGGAATCTTGGATTCCCAGTTCTTC	CASRGGTEGILDSQFF
TRBV19	TRBJ2-7	14	NA	NA	TGTGCCAGTAGTGTGGACGGGGTGAAGGGCGAGCAGTACTTC	CASSVDGVKGEQYF
TRBV6-1	TRBJ2-2	15	NA	NA	TGTGCCTCGAATAGGGGGAGTGAGTACAGCGGGGAGCTGTTTTTT	CASNRGSEYSGELFF
TRBV6-1	TRBJ2-1	14	NA	TRBD2	TGTGCCAGCAAGCTAGCGGGACTGTACAATGAGCAGCTCTTC	CASKLAGLYNEQLF
TRBV4-2	TRBJ2-1	15	NA	NA	TGTGCCAGCAGCCAAGAAGACGGCGGGACAAGTGAGCAGTTCTTC	CASSQEDGGTSEQFF
TRBV6-5	TRBJ2-1	15	many	NA	TGTGCCAGCAGTTACAGTCCTAGCGTCTACAATGAGCAGTTCTTC	CASSYSPSVYNEQFF
TRBV6-2/TRBV6-3	TRBJ2-1	13	few	NA	TGTGTCAGCAGAGAGGGGACCTACAATGAGCAGTTCTTC	CVSREGTYNEQFF
TRBV4-2	TRBJ2-3	15	NA	NA	TGTGCCAGCAGCCAAGATGGGGGGAACACAGATACGCACTATTTT	CASSQDGGNTDTHYF
TRBV10-2	TRBJ1-1	16	NA	TRBD1	TGCTCCAGCACGGGGCTGACAGGGAGTTTAACTAGTGAAGCTTTCTTT	CSSTGLTGSLTSEAFF
TRBV5-1	TRBJ2-5	17	many	NA	TGCGCCAGCAGCCCCAGGGGTCACCAGGGGCTTCAAGAGACCCAGTACTTC	CASSPRGHQGLQETQYF
TRBV4-1	TRBJ2-1	16	NA	NA	TGCGCCAGCAGCCCTTCTAGCGCGAGCTCCTACAATGAGCAGTCCTTC	CASSPSSASSYNEQSF
TRBV11-1	TRBJ2-7	14	NA	NA	TGTGCCAGCAGCTCTCGACAGACTTCATACGAGGAGTACTTT	CASSSRQTSYEEYF
TRBV12-3/TRBV12-4	TRBJ2-1	12	NA	NA	TGTGCCAGCAGTCTAAGGCGGGCCGAGCAGTTCTTC	CASSLRRAEQFF
TRBV6-1	TRBJ1-6	13	NA	NA	TGTGCCAGCACTCTGACCGAGAATTCACCCATCTACTTT	CASTLTENSPIYF
TRBV29-1	TRBJ2-3	14	NA	NA	TGCAGCGTTGCCGAGACAGGAGCAGGAGATACGAAGTATTTT	CSVAETGAGDTKYF
TRBV11-2	TRBJ1-5	17	NA	TRBD1	TGTGCCTGCAGCTTAGATGGTATGACAGGGTCAAATCAGCCACAGCATTTT	CACSLDGMTGSNQPQHF
TRBV30	TRBJ2-5	16	NA	NA	TGTGCCTGGAGTGTACGGGCGGGAAGCAACCAAGAGACCCAGTACTTC	CAWSVRAGSNQETQYF
TRBV5-1	TRBJ2-1	15	NA	NA	TGCGCCAACTGCCAGGGCGGGACGGCGTTGGGTGAGCAGTTCTTC	CANCQGGTALGEQFF
TRBV5-1	TRBJ2-7	15	many	NA	TGCGCCAGCAGCTTCGGGGCAGGGTATTCCTACGAGCAGTACTTC	CASSFGAGYSYEQYF
TRBV29-1	TRBJ2-7	15	NA	NA	TGCAGCGTTGTACCGTCGGATAGGGGATCCTATGAGCAGTACTTC	CSVVPSDRGSYEQYF
TRBV5-4	TRBJ1-2	17	once	TRBD1	TGTGCCAGCAGCTTTGGACAGGAGGCTCTGGCTATCTATGGCTACACCTTC	CASSFGQEALAIYGYTF
TRBV28	TRBJ1-4	20	few	NA	TGTGCCAGCAGTTTACCTTTGCTGGGGGGACGAATCGTTAGTGATGAAAAACTGTTTTTT	CASSLPLLGGRIVSDEKLFF
TRBV2	TRBJ2-7	13	few	TRBD1	TGTGCCAGCAAGGTACAGGGGTCCTACGAGCAGTACTTC	CASKVQGSYEQYF
TRBV4-1	TRBJ2-2	16	NA	TRBD2	TGCGCCAGGAGCCTAGCGGGAGTTACGAGGACCGGGGAGCTGTTTTTT	CARSLAGVTRTGELFF
TRBV29-1	TRBJ1-2	13	once	NA	TGCAGCGTTGAGGATCCCATGGGGGACGGCTACACCTTC	CSVEDPMGDGYTF
TRBV12-3/TRBV12-4	TRBJ1-1	14	NA	NA	TGTGCCAGCAGCCCACAAGGAGAGAACTCTGAAGCTTTCTTT	CASSPQGENSEAFF
TRBV11-2	TRBJ2-3	16	NA	NA	TGTGCCAGCAGCACGATGGGTTACCCGCTGCCAGATACGCAGTATTTT	CASSTMGYPLPDTQYF
TRBV29-1	TRBJ2-1	16	NA	TRBD2	TGCAGCCCACGACTAGCGGGAAGAACAGGGATCAATGAGCAGTTCTTC	CSPRLAGRTGINEQFF